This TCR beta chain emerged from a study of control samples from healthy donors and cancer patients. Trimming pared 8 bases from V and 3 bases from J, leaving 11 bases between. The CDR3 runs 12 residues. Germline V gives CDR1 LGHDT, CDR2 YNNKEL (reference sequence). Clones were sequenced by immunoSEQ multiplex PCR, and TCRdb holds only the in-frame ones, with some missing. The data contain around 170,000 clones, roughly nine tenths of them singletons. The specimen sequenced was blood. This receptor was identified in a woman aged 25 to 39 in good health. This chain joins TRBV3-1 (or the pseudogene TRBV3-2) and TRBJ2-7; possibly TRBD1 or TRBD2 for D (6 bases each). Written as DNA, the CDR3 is TGTGCCAGCGAGGGGGGCAGCTACGAGCAGTACTTC. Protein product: CASEGGSYEQYF.